These 28 T cell receptor beta chains share one sample of origin, sequenced in a study of early T cells in non-severe SARS-CoV-2 infection. TCRdb itself ran the 5' RACE reads through MiXCR, one entry per CDR3 protein. The sample comprises tens of thousands of distinct CDR3 sequences, roughly a tenth of which are singletons, and 8.6% rests with the top ten. Sequences were obtained from whole blood. The origin of the receptors is an adult who was a healthcare worker with PCR-confirmed SARS-CoV-2 infection or an uninfected control (not recorded which).

A remark on this clonotype: One junction end does not reproduce the germline sequence, and a read error may be involved. The genes are TRBV7-9 and TRBJ2-3; no clear D. In germline, CDR1 is SEHNR, CDR2 FQNEAQ (reference sequence). This CDR3 contains 13 residues. CDR3: CANSPTGTDTQYF. The CDR3 coding sequence is TGTGCCAACAGCCCCACGGGCACAGATACGCAGTATTTT.

This chain joins TRBV20-1 and TRBJ2-3, with 9 bases identical to TRBD1. Germline V lookup: CDR1 DFQATT, CDR2 SNEGSKA (reference sequence). The CDR3 totals 15 residues. The J segment lost 3 bases and the V segment lost 5 bases, leaving 9 bases of the junction unmatched. CDR3 amino acids: CSAGYRGRATDTQYF. In DNA, the CDR3 is TGCAGTGCTGGGTACAGGGGGCGGGCAACAGATACGCAGTATTTT.

This clonotype was seen ten or more times. The chain uses TRBV12-3 or TRBV12-4 and TRBJ2-1; 7 positions agree with TRBD1. This CDR3 spans 12 amino acids. The CDR3, as DNA: TGTGCGACAGGGAGTAGGTACAATGAGCAGTTCTTC. Protein product: CATGSRYNEQFF.

The V and J genes are TRBV27 and TRBJ2-7; D is ambiguous. V was cut by 10 bases and J by 0 bases, with 13 bases left in between. CDR3 length equals 13 residues. CDR1 MNHEY and CDR2 SMNVEV come from the germline V gene (reference sequence). CDR3 loop: CATQSISSYEQYF. The CDR3, as DNA: TGTGCCACCCAAAGTATAAGCTCCTACGAGCAGTACTTC.

The chain combines TRBV29-1 with TRBJ1-1; D is perhaps TRBD1 (6 bases). In germline, CDR1 is SQVTM, CDR2 ANQGSEA. CDR3 length equals 13 residues. The V and J ends lost 3 bases and 2 bases respectively, with 10 bases between them. The CDR3: CSVEGARNTEAFF. The DNA for the CDR3 is TGCAGCGTTGAGGGGGCCCGCAACACTGAAGCTTTCTTT.

The table lists this clonotype with a few counts. The chain employs TRBV29-1 and TRBJ2-2; the match to TRBD1 covers 7 bases. Trimming removed 7 bases from V and 4 bases from J; junction bases left unmatched: 3. The CDR3 spans 12 residues. Germline assignment: CDR1 SQVTM and CDR2 ANQGSEA. The CDR3 bases are TGCAGCGGCTACAGGGGCACCGGGGAGCTGTTTTTT. It is translated as CSGYRGTGELFF.

The J gene is TRBJ2-7, the V gene TRBV29-1, with D maybe TRBD2 (5 bases). The CDR3 is 13 residues long. Between the trimmed V and J ends, which lost 1 base and 4 bases, there was a span of 11 bases. Per the germline V gene, CDR1 is SQVTM and CDR2 is ANQGSEA. Here the CDR3 DNA reads TGCAGCGTTGAAGGCCACGGAGGTTACGAGCAGTACTTC. Translating it yields CSVEGHGGYEQYF.

This clonotype was observed a few times. The conserved final phenylalanine or tryptophan is absent from the CDR3, which likely points to a read error. The chain carries TRBV6-6 and TRBJ2-7; D assignment may be TRBD1 or TRBD2 (6 bases each). The CDR3 runs 14 residues. Germline CDR1 and CDR2: MNHNY and SVGAGI (reference sequence). V lost 2 bases and J lost 0, with 8 bases in between. The CDR3 DNA reads as TGTGCCAGCAGTTACCCGGGGGCCTCCTACGAGCAGTACCTC. This codes for CASSYPGASYEQYL.

This clonotype was counted ten times or more. J is TRBJ2-3 and V is TRBV10-3; 13 bases match TRBD2. The V and J ends lost 6 bases and 2 bases, in that order; junction bases with no gene match: 11. This CDR3 region has 18 residues. Germline CDR1 is ENHRY and CDR2 is SYGVKD. CDR3 in DNA: TGTGCCATCAGGGGGCACGGGACTAGCGGGGACTACACAGATACGCAGTATTTT. Protein: CAIRGHGTSGDYTDTQYF.

The chain joins TRBV20-1 to TRBJ1-5; D is possibly TRBD1 (5 bases). Germline values: CDR1 DFQATT, CDR2 SNEGSKA (reference sequence). V was shortened by 0 bases and J by 5 bases, with 17 bases between the two germline ends. The CDR3 runs to 16 residues. CDR3 DNA sequence: TGCAGTGCTAGAGATGCGACTCCGGGACCCCATCAGCCCCAGCATTTT. The encoded protein is CSARDATPGPHQPQHF.

This clonotype was observed at least ten times. The V call is TRBV29-1, the J call TRBJ2-3; D not resolved. This CDR3 has 12 residues. V dropped 0 bases and J dropped 3 bases, with 4 bases sitting between them. Germline V gives CDR1 SQVTM, CDR2 ANQGSEA. Written as DNA, the CDR3 is TGCAGCGTTGAAGAGGGGACAGATACGCAGTATTTT. Its protein is CSVEEGTDTQYF.

This clonotype was observed many times. CDR3 sequence: CASREGIADSTEAFF. CDR3 coding DNA: TGTGCCAGCAGAGAGGGGATCGCAGATAGCACTGAAGCTTTCTTT. The chain links TRBV6-1 to TRBJ1-1, with D possibly being TRBD1 (5 bases). The germline gives CDR1 MNHNS, CDR2 SASEGT. This CDR3 region has 15 residues. With 6 bases removed from V and 4 bases from J, the gap between germline ends came to 18 bases.

This clonotype has only a few counts. The chain links TRBV10-3 to TRBJ1-4; tentatively, D is TRBD1 (5 bases). Trimming pared 6 bases from V and 3 bases from J, leaving 11 bases between. The CDR3 spans 14 residues. Germline CDR1 ENHRY, CDR2 SYGVKD. CDR3 in DNA: TGTGCCATCAGCGATGGCAGGGCTAATGAAAAACTGTTTTTT. It is translated as CAISDGRANEKLFF.

Ten or more counts support this clonotype. J is TRBJ1-5 and V is TRBV6-6, with TRBD1 matching 7 bases. This CDR3 has 16 amino acids. CDR1 is MNHNY and CDR2 is SVGAGI in the germline V gene (reference sequence). With V trimmed by 0 bases and J by 1 base, 3 bases remained unmatched. This chain's CDR3 is CASSYSQGVSNQPQHF. The CDR3 DNA sequence: TGTGCCAGCAGTTACTCTCAGGGGGTAAGCAATCAGCCCCAGCATTTT.

The table lists this clonotype with a few counts. The genes are TRBV3-1 and TRBJ2-5; 8 bases are shared with TRBD2. The CDR3 consists of 16 residues. V dropped 6 bases and J dropped 2; count of bases not matched to a gene: 11. Germline-derived CDR1 and CDR2 are LGHDT and YNNKEL (reference sequence). The CDR3 DNA follows: TGTGCCAGCAGTCCCGAACGGGAGGGTACGCAAGAGACCCAGTACTTC. Translated, it gives CASSPEREGTQETQYF.

Notes on this clonotype: It may be a read error: a sequence one base away is much more abundant. This chain links TRBV12-3 or TRBV12-4 with TRBJ2-7; 10 nucleotides match TRBD2. This CDR3 has 15 residues. The junction had 9 bases not matched to a gene; V was cut back by 8 bases and J by 2 bases. CDR3 sequence reads: CASGGIAGGPYEQYF. CDR3 in DNA: TGTGCCAGCGGTGGGATAGCGGGAGGTCCCTACGAGCAGTACTTC.

This clonotype was counted between two and nine times. J is TRBJ2-1 and V is TRBV27; the match to TRBD1 covers 9 bases. The V gene end was trimmed by 4 bases and the J gene end by 8 bases; junction bases not matched to a gene: 6. The germline CDR1 and CDR2 sequences are MNHEY and SMNVEV (reference sequence). This CDR3 spans 14 amino acids. CDR3 residues: CASSYTGGWDEQFF. The CDR3 coding sequence is TGTGCCAGCAGTTACACAGGGGGCTGGGATGAGCAGTTCTTC.

The V gene is TRBV6-6, the J gene TRBJ1-2; weak D call: TRBD1 (5 bases). This CDR3 has 13 residues. Between the trimmed V and J ends, which lost 6 bases and 7 bases, there was a span of 15 bases. Per germline, CDR1 MNHNY and CDR2 SVGAGI (reference sequence). The CDR3 reads CASSFGGGGGYTF. The CDR3 region has the DNA TGTGCCAGCAGCTTTGGGGGGGGAGGTGGCTACACCTTC.

The chain links TRBV20-1 to TRBJ2-5; D gene unclear. CDR1 DFQATT and CDR2 SNEGSKA come from the germline V gene (reference sequence). V was cut by 0 bases and J by 10 bases, with 18 bases left in between. The length of the CDR3 is 14 residues. CDR3 sequence reads: CSARDSRASMDQYF. The CDR3 DNA follows: TGCAGTGCTAGAGATTCTAGGGCCAGTATGGACCAGTACTTC.

DNA for the CDR3: TGCAGTGCGGACGGACTAGCGGGAGCCCATGAGACCCAGTACTTC. It codes for CSADGLAGAHETQYF. The gene calls are TRBV20-1 and TRBJ2-5; TRBD2 matches 13 bases. The germline V gene has CDR1 DFQATT and CDR2 SNEGSKA (reference sequence). V dropped 6 bases and J dropped 5; count of bases not matched to a gene: 9. The CDR3 loop spans 15 amino acids.

This clonotype was seen only a few times. J is TRBJ2-7 and V is TRBV7-8; D may be TRBD2 (5 bases). Per the germline V gene, CDR1 is SGHVS and CDR2 is FQNEAQ. The CDR3 loop spans 13 amino acids. The V gene lost 6 bases and the J gene lost 7 bases, with 16 bases spanning the gap. In DNA form, the CDR3 reads TGTGCCAGCAGGCGTACGGGATCTGGGGAGCAGTACTTC. Translation: CASRRTGSGEQYF.

This clonotype was observed many times. J is TRBJ1-2 and V is TRBV12-3 or TRBV12-4, with D maybe TRBD1 (5 bases). Trimming removed 4 bases from V and 7 bases from J, with 13 bases in between. This CDR3 has 13 residues. The DNA of the CDR3 is TGTGCCAGCAGTTCGGGGGGGAGGAGTGGCTACACCTTC. It yields the protein CASSSGGRSGYTF.

A few counts support this clonotype. The chain uses TRBV18 and TRBJ2-1, with D perhaps TRBD1 (6 bases). The germline CDR1 and CDR2 sequences are KGHSH and LQKENI. V was cut by 2 bases and J by 3 bases, with 11 bases left in between. This CDR3 region has 15 residues. CDR3 sequence reads: CASSPRDTFYNEQFF. The CDR3, as DNA: TGTGCCAGCTCACCAAGGGACACTTTCTACAATGAGCAGTTCTTC.

This clonotype was counted ten times or more. The chain combines TRBV7-6 with TRBJ1-1, with D possibly matching TRBD1 (6 bases). Per the germline V gene, CDR1 is SGHVS and CDR2 is FNYEAQ. Deletions cut 6 bases from V and 0 bases from J, with 14 bases between. The CDR3 sequence is 15 residues long. The CDR3 spells CASRGGGGLNTEAFF. CDR3 sequence (DNA): TGTGCCAGCAGAGGGGGTGGGGGACTGAACACTGAAGCTTTCTTT.

The genes are TRBV7-9 and TRBJ1-3; D may be TRBD1 (5 bases). Per germline, CDR1 SEHNR and CDR2 FQNEAQ (reference sequence). V was trimmed by 2 bases and J by 1 base, leaving 12 bases between them. The CDR3 contains 16 residues. The CDR3 nucleotides are TGTGCCAGCAGCTTACGGCAGGGACCTTCTGGAAACACCATATATTTT. Its protein product is CASSLRQGPSGNTIYF.

The chain is built from TRBV20-1 and TRBJ2-5; D is unclear. V was pared by 6 bases and J by 7 bases, with 12 bases between. The CDR3 has 11 residues. CDR1 is DFQATT, CDR2 SNEGSKA, per germline (reference sequence). CDR3 in DNA: TGCAGTGCCATCGCCGGGCGGACCCAGTACTTC. Translated, it gives CSAIAGRTQYF.

This clonotype has just a few counts. The J gene is TRBJ2-7, the V gene TRBV2; D uncertain. This CDR3 is built from 11 residues. CDR1 is SNHLY and CDR2 is FYNNEI in the germline V gene. The ends were cut back, 3 bases at V and 5 bases at J, with 5 bases in the middle. In nucleotides, the CDR3 is TGTGCCAGCAGTGAGCCACACGAGCAGTACTTC. Translated, it gives CASSEPHEQYF.

A few counts support this clonotype. The chain recombines TRBV18 with TRBJ2-3, with TRBD1 as a possible D gene (6 bases). CDR1 is KGHSH, CDR2 LQKENI, per germline. This CDR3 contains 16 residues. Deletions cut 0 bases from V and 2 bases from J, with 12 bases between. The DNA of the CDR3 is TGTGCCAGCTCACCACCGACGACAGGTTACACAGATACGCAGTATTTT. This sequence encodes CASSPPTTGYTDTQYF.